This record concerns one T cell receptor (beta chain) sequence. This sample is drawn from a study of blood T cell repertoires in COVID-19. Across the study: The United States, Italy and Spain were the sources of the acute and convalescent COVID-19 samples. PBMCs, B-cell-depleted T cells, or T cells provided the cDNA or gDNA that made up the material.

Method: immunoSEQ multiplex PCR; TCRdb's copy keeps in-frame clones and lacks some. The data hold around 90,000 clones, with about 90% observed a single time. Seattle's enrolled individuals joined amid active infection and were then monitored longitudinally. The germline V gene encodes CDR1 KGHSH and CDR2 LQKENI. CDR3 size: 14 residues. V lost 4 bases and J 3 bases, leaving 10 bases between the germline ends. The gene calls are TRBV18 and TRBJ1-5; D is possibly TRBD1 (6 bases). This receptor was obtained from a man aged 50 or older with COVID-19, enrolled during active disease. Sequenced input: peripheral blood. The CDR3 bases are TGTGCCAGCTCACAGGACAGTACCAATCAGCCCCAGCATTTT. Its protein is CASSQDSTNQPQHF.